The 28 T cell receptor beta chains reported below all come from one sample, sequenced in a study of breast tumors, draining lymph nodes, adjacent tissues. Axillary draining lymph nodes of breast cancer patients supplied the node samples. TCRdb re-derived calls from the multiplex PCR reads in MiXCR, one entry per CDR3 protein. The table lists over 100,000 distinct CDR3 sequences, around 22% of them singletons. The sequenced sample was axillary lymph node tissue. The receptors come from a female donor with breast cancer. Some clones in this sample may be carry-over from other donors' samples.

With regard to this clonotype: A read error may be the cause here, since a much bigger clone is one base away. J is TRBJ2-1 and V is TRBV19; 7 bases map to TRBD1. The CDR3 covers 12 residues. The trim removed 7 bases at V and 8 bases at J, leaving 5 bases unmatched. Germline V lookup: CDR1 LNHDA, CDR2 SQIVND (reference sequence). The CDR3 DNA sequence: TGTGCCAGTACCTTTGGACAGGATGAGCAGTTCTTC. Protein product: CASTFGQDEQFF.

The chain employs TRBV28 and TRBJ1-6, with TRBD1 as a possible D gene (6 bases). Germline CDR1 is MDHEN and CDR2 is SYDVKM. Trimming shortened V by 3 bases and J by 13 bases, and 19 bases separated the two germline ends. The CDR3 is made up of 15 amino acids. Here the CDR3 reads CASSFRKTGVSPLHF. CDR3 coding DNA: TGTGCCAGCAGTTTCAGAAAGACAGGAGTTTCGCCCCTCCACTTT.

As regards this clonotype: The junction and the germline gene differ at one end; a read error may be behind it. The V call is TRBV12-3 or TRBV12-4, the J call TRBJ1-2; no reliable D call. This CDR3 has 12 amino acids. The CDR3 sequence: CASSLEVYGYAF. The CDR3 nucleotides read TGTGCCAGCAGTTTAGAGGTCTATGGCTACGCCTTC.

This clonotype was observed a few times. A much larger clone is a single base away; this may be a read error. The CDR3 carries no conserved terminal phenylalanine or tryptophan, so it likely arises from a read error. The V gene is TRBV9, the J gene TRBJ2-5; D gene unclear. This CDR3 contains 13 residues. Looked up from germline, CDR1 is SGDLS and CDR2 is YYNGEE. With 4 bases removed from V and 5 bases from J, the gap between germline ends came to 12 bases. CDR3 region: CASSSPVSETQYL. CDR3 nucleotides: TGTGCCAGCAGCTCCCCCGTTTCGGAGACCCAGTACCTC.

This clonotype was counted at least ten times. The chain recombines TRBV19 with TRBJ2-5; 7 bases fit TRBD2. Per germline, CDR1 LNHDA and CDR2 SQIVND (reference sequence). V shed 6 bases and J 1 base; nucleotides not matched to a gene: 11. The CDR3 sequence is 16 residues long. CDR3 sequence: CASRPRASGPQETQYF. The CDR3 coding sequence is TGTGCCAGTAGGCCTCGGGCTAGCGGCCCCCAAGAGACCCAGTACTTC. Full variable domain (outside the CDR3, taken from reference TRBV19 and TRBJ2-5): DGGITQSPKYLFRKEGQNVTLSCEQNLNHDAMYWYRQDPGQGLRLIYYSQIVNDFQKGDIAEGYSVSREKKESFPLTVTSAQKNPTAFYLCASRPRASGPQETQYFGPGTRLLVL.

In this sample, this clonotype turned up many times. The rearrangement joins TRBV10-3 to TRBJ2-7; 8 bases are a match to TRBD1. V was pared by 5 bases and J by 0 bases, with 6 bases of the junction left unmatched. CDR1 and CDR2 from the germline V gene are ENHRY and SYGVKD. The CDR3 consists of 15 residues. The CDR3 loop reads CAISYGQGRSYEQYF. For the CDR3, the DNA is TGTGCCATCAGTTATGGACAGGGCCGCTCCTACGAGCAGTACTTC.

In regard to this clonotype: A single base separates this from a much larger clone, so it may be a read error. The rearrangement joins TRBV6-5 to TRBJ2-7; the match to TRBD2 covers 12 bases. Looked up from germline, CDR1 is MNHEY and CDR2 is SVGAGI. This CDR3 contains 16 residues. The CDR3 is CASGYSPSGRVYEQYF. CDR3 in DNA: TGTGCCAGCGGTTACTCACCTAGCGGGAGGGTGTACGAGCAGTACTTC.

The CDR3 DNA reads as TGTGCCAGCAGCCAAGGGAGGGCCTTTTCCTATGGCTACACCTTC. Protein product: CASSQGRAFSYGYTF. The chain recombines TRBV3-1 with TRBJ1-2; D not resolved. The CDR3 has 15 amino acids. Deletions cut 1 base from V and 4 bases from J, with 13 bases between. Germline lookup yields CDR1 LGHDT and CDR2 YNNKEL (reference sequence).

The chain uses TRBV20-1 and TRBJ2-5; D is possibly TRBD1 (6 bases). CDR1 and CDR2 (germline): DFQATT, SNEGSKA (reference sequence). The CDR3 sequence is 13 residues long. CDR3: CSAYQDSEKTQYF. The DNA of the CDR3 is TGCAGCGCGTACCAGGACAGCGAAAAGACCCAGTACTTC.

This clonotype was observed at least ten times. This chain connects TRBV20-1 to TRBJ1-4, with TRBD1 identical over 9 bases. CDR1 DFQATT and CDR2 SNEGSKA come from the germline V gene (reference sequence). V trimming: 6 bases; J trimming: 0 bases; junction bases outside the gene matches: 8. This CDR3 contains 16 residues. Here the CDR3 DNA reads TGCAGTGCAAGTAACAGGGGGCAGGCAACTAATGAAAAACTGTTTTTT. Translation: CSASNRGQATNEKLFF.

This clonotype was recorded at least ten times. The CDR3 sequence: CASSSTGLPGNTIYF. CDR3 bases: TGTGCCAGCAGCTCGACAGGCCTACCTGGAAACACCATATATTTT. V and J are TRBV14 and TRBJ1-3, with D possibly being TRBD1 (6 bases). The CDR3 loop spans 15 amino acids. Germline assignment: CDR1 SGHDN and CDR2 FVKESK. V was shortened by 5 bases and J by 2 bases, with 13 bases between the two germline ends.

This clonotype was observed at least ten times. The chain has TRBV2 and TRBJ2-7; 14 nucleotides align to TRBD2. This CDR3 is built from 18 residues. The trim removed 7 bases at V and 3 bases at J, leaving 14 bases unmatched. Germline V gene data show CDR1 as SNHLY and CDR2 as FYNNEI. The DNA of the CDR3 is TGTGCCAGCAACCTGGGACTAGCGGGAGCCAATAGGAACTACGAGCAGTACTTC. Protein sequence: CASNLGLAGANRNYEQYF.

This clonotype occurred a few times. This chain connects TRBV9 to TRBJ2-5, with TRBD2 identical over 7 bases. The germline gives CDR1 SGDLS, CDR2 YYNGEE. The CDR3 contains 17 residues. The J segment lost 3 bases and the V segment lost 4 bases, leaving 15 bases of the junction unmatched. This chain's CDR3 is CASSPRGVGGVKETQYF. CDR3 nucleotides: TGTGCCAGCAGCCCAAGAGGGGTTGGGGGGGTAAAAGAGACCCAGTACTTC.

CDR3 nucleotides: TGTGCCAGCAGCCAACAGACAGGGGGCTTGGGCAATCAGCCCCAGCATTTT. Translation: CASSQQTGGLGNQPQHF. The chain joins TRBV6-1 to TRBJ1-5; 10 bases agree with TRBD1. J lost 2 bases, V lost 6 bases, and 10 bases had no gene match. CDR1 is MNHNS and CDR2 is SASEGT in the germline V gene. This CDR3 is 17 amino acids long.

In this sample, this clonotype turned up once. Given a much more abundant clone one base away, this may be a read error. J is TRBJ2-7 and V is TRBV2; D is ambiguous. The ends were cut back, 6 bases at V and 5 bases at J, with 8 bases in the middle. The CDR3 is 11 amino acids. In germline, CDR1 is SNHLY, CDR2 FYNNEI. The CDR3 is CASSAAHEQYF. CDR3 coding DNA: TGTGCCAGCAGCGCCGCTCACGAGCAGTACTTC.

In its sample, this clonotype was seen many times. The V and J genes are TRBV20-1 and TRBJ1-4; the D gene is possibly TRBD1 (6 bases). This CDR3 region has 14 residues. Trimming removed 1 base from V and 8 bases from J, with 14 bases in between. CDR1 and CDR2 (germline): DFQATT, SNEGSKA (reference sequence). CDR3 sequence: CSARVPGAGEKLFF. Here the CDR3 DNA reads TGCAGTGCTAGAGTCCCGGGGGCAGGCGAAAAACTGTTTTTT.

About this clonotype itself: A much larger clone lies one base from this, so it may be a read error. Because the CDR3 is missing its conserved closing phenylalanine or tryptophan, this is likely a read error. No DNA is shown, since the ends of the CDR3 on it are uncertain; the CDR3 is the one TCRdb lists. The chain recombines TRBV9 with TRBJ2-5; the D segment call TRBD1 is taken from the table without a DNA check. Germline V CDR1 and CDR2: SGDLS, YYNGEE. The CDR3 length equals 16 residues, ends included. The CDR3 here is CASSSRGDTRQETQHL.

At least ten counts were recorded for this clonotype. This chain joins TRBV9 and TRBJ2-7; 7 positions match TRBD2. From germline, CDR1 is SGDLS and CDR2 YYNGEE. With 4 bases clipped from V and 2 bases from J, the junction kept 6 bases outside the gene matches. CDR3 length: 14 residues. CDR3 protein: CASSPLADPYEQYF. The CDR3 DNA reads as TGTGCCAGCAGCCCCCTAGCGGACCCCTACGAGCAGTACTTC.

In regard to this clonotype: A much larger clone lies a single base off, so this may be a read error. CDR3 DNA sequence: TGTGCCGGCAGTTCGGGACAGGGAAAACCAGATACGCAGTATTTT. Amino acid sequence: CAGSSGQGKPDTQYF. V gene TRBV28 combines with J gene TRBJ2-3, with 9 bases that match TRBD1. The CDR3 contains 15 residues. Germline V gene data show CDR1 as MDHEN and CDR2 as SYDVKM.

This clonotype has ten or more counts. The chain has TRBV30 and TRBJ2-7; a possible D gene is TRBD2 (5 bases). The CDR3 length is 15 residues. Germline V lookup: CDR1 GTSNPN, CDR2 SVGIG (reference sequence). V lost 3 bases and J 1 base, leaving 16 bases between the germline ends. CDR3 amino acids: CAWRAGLYGSYEQYF. The CDR3 DNA reads as TGTGCCTGGAGGGCTGGACTCTACGGATCCTACGAGCAGTACTTC.

This clonotype has a count of ten or more. The chain joins TRBV19 to TRBJ2-7; 9 positions match TRBD1. Germline V gene lookup returns CDR1 LNHDA and CDR2 SQIVND (reference sequence). V lost 5 bases to trimming and J lost 0 bases; unmatched junction nucleotides: 5. The CDR3 is 15 amino acids. CDR3 sequence (DNA): TGTGCCAGTAGTGTTTGGGACAGGGACTCCTACGAGCAGTACTTC. Its protein product is CASSVWDRDSYEQYF.

This clonotype occurred once. V usage is TRBV27 and J usage is TRBJ2-1; 7 bases fit TRBD2. CDR3 length: 14 residues. The V gene's germline CDR1 is MNHEY and CDR2 SMNVEV (reference sequence). Unmatched junction bases numbered 8, after V lost 3 bases and J lost 9 bases. The CDR3 DNA follows: TGTGCCAGCAGTTTCGGCGGGAGTATTGGTGAGCAGTTCTTC. Amino acid sequence: CASSFGGSIGEQFF.

This clonotype appeared a single time. V is TRBV18 and J is TRBJ1-4; D may be TRBD1 (6 bases). Germline CDR1 reads KGHSH; CDR2 reads LQKENI. This CDR3 is built from 16 residues. V lost 2 bases and J 5 bases, leaving 15 bases between the germline ends. The CDR3 protein is CASSPARGRQNEKLFF. The CDR3 DNA sequence: TGTGCCAGCTCACCAGCCCGGGGGCGACAGAATGAAAAACTGTTTTTT.

Ten or more counts support this clonotype. The V and J genes are TRBV12-3 or TRBV12-4 and TRBJ2-7, with D uncertain. V was trimmed by 3 bases and J by 5 bases, leaving 11 bases between them. The CDR3 runs 13 residues. The CDR3 DNA reads as TGTGCCAGCAGTTTCTCCAGGTCCGACGAGCAGTACTTC. It translates to CASSFSRSDEQYF.

There are many counts of this clonotype. The V and J genes are TRBV20-1 and TRBJ1-3; 10 nucleotides match TRBD1. This CDR3 has 16 residues. Germline assignment: CDR1 DFQATT and CDR2 SNEGSKA (reference sequence). V gave up 3 bases and J gave up 1 base; unmatched junction bases: 6. CDR3 coding DNA: TGCAGTGCTAGCCGGGACAGGGGAAGATCTGGAAACACCATATATTTT. Its protein is CSASRDRGRSGNTIYF.

This clonotype was recorded many times. The DNA of the CDR3 is TGTGCCAGCAGCTTCACAGGGAACGAGCAGTACTTC. Translation gives CASSFTGNEQYF. V gene TRBV5-4 combines with J gene TRBJ2-7, with D possibly TRBD1 on 6 matching bases. Germline V lookup: CDR1 SGHNT, CDR2 YYREEE (reference sequence). Trimming pared 2 bases from V and 5 bases from J, leaving 8 bases between. CDR3 length equals 12 residues.

The chain has TRBV19 and TRBJ2-1; 8 nucleotides line up with TRBD1. The CDR3 has 14 residues. Trimming cost V 1 base and J 10 bases; bases outside gene matches: 6. Looked up from germline, CDR1 is LNHDA and CDR2 is SQIVND (reference sequence). The CDR3 DNA reads as TGTGCCAGTAGTATAGCTCCCCAGGGGGCAGAGCAGTTCTTC. Its translation: CASSIAPQGAEQFF.

There are many counts of this clonotype. The chain carries TRBV5-1 and TRBJ2-7; D may be TRBD1 (6 bases). The ends were cut back, 2 bases at V and 1 base at J, with 10 bases in the middle. This CDR3 is 14 amino acids long. Germline V CDR1 and CDR2: SGHRS, YFSETQ. The CDR3 reads CASSLQGSSYEQYF. The DNA for the CDR3 is TGCGCCAGCAGCTTACAGGGTAGTTCCTACGAGCAGTACTTC.